This entry describes one T cell receptor (beta chain). In the same sample, other DNA sequences code for this CDR3. This record comes from a study of blood T cell repertoires in COVID-19. Study context: The origin of the acute and convalescent COVID-19 samples was the United States, Italy and Spain. The analysed material was cDNA or gDNA that came from T cells, B-cell-depleted T cells, or PBMCs.

Authors' methods: The assay estimated nucleated cells by amplifying reference gene primers. Some clones are missing from TCRdb's copy, which holds only in-frame ones; the method was immunoSEQ multiplex PCR. Clone size and V and J calls were adopted from that table, with D and trimming inferred from the DNA. Of about 100,000 clones listed, roughly 91% are singletons. The CDR3 is 15 residues long. Germline lookup yields CDR1 ENHRY and CDR2 SYGVKD. J lost 3 bases, V lost 0 bases, and 2 bases had no gene match. This sequence originates from a man aged 18 to 30 with COVID-19, enrolled during active disease. Material for sequencing was peripheral blood. This rearrangement joins TRBV10-3 to TRBJ2-1; 7 bases map to TRBD2. CDR3 protein: CAISESRGSYNEQFF. The CDR3 coding sequence is TGTGCCATCAGTGAGTCTCGCGGGAGCTACAATGAGCAGTTCTTC.